A selection of T cell receptor beta chains follows, all from one sample in a study of blood T cell repertoires in COVID-19. Produced via immunoSEQ multiplex PCR; TCRdb's table is partial and in-frame only. The profile covers 6,000 to 7,500 clones, with around 84% appearing a single time and approximately 13% taken by the ten largest. Sequenced sample: peripheral blood. The origin of the receptors is a human donor with active COVID-19. The donor label of this sample is uncertain. CDR3s include the opening cysteine and the closing phenylalanine or tryptophan. The order of the fields is clone size, D gene, V gene, J gene, CDR3 DNA, CDR3 protein. The D gene is left open where the match is weak. Size values are once, few and many counts, or a class for expanded clones, and some rows have none.

.,TRBD1,TRBV6-5,TRBJ2-7,TGTGCCAGCAGCCTAGACAGGGGAACCTACGAGCAGTACTTC,CASSLDRGTYEQYF
.,.,TRBV10-3,TRBJ1-1,TGTGCCATCAGCAAGGACTCTACCTCCGAAGCTTTCTTT,CAISKDSTSEAFF
.,.,TRBV11-3,TRBJ2-1,TGTGCCAGCAGCTCTGGCGGATCACTGAATGAGCAGTTCTTC,CASSSGGSLNEQFF
.,.,TRBV6-5,TRBJ2-7,TGTGCCAGCAGGTCGGGCTACGAGCAGTACTTC,CASRSGYEQYF
.,.,TRBV24-1,TRBJ2-3,TGTGCCACCAGTGCCCAGGATATCACAGATACGCAGTATTTT,CATSAQDITDTQYF
.,TRBD2,TRBV28,TRBJ2-1,TGTGCCAGCAGGAAGAGGACTAGCGGCAGTTGGTATGAGCAGTTCTTC,CASRKRTSGSWYEQFF
.,TRBD1,TRBV27,TRBJ2-1,TGTGCCAGCAGTTTATCGACAGGGGATGGGAGTGAGCAGTTCTTC,CASSLSTGDGSEQFF
few,TRBD2,TRBV7-9,TRBJ2-2,TGTGCCAGCAGCTTATTCCCGGCTAGCGGGATCGGGGAGCTGTTTTTT,CASSLFPASGIGELFF
.,TRBD1,TRBV5-5,TRBJ2-3,TGTGCCAGCAGCTTGGGGGACAGCTTAGGAGATACGCAGTATTTT,CASSLGDSLGDTQYF
.,.,TRBV11-3,TRBJ2-1,TGTGCCAGCAGCCTTCGGGAAAGGTACAATGAGCAGTTCTTC,CASSLRERYNEQFF
few,.,TRBV25-1,TRBJ2-7,TGTGCCAGCAGTTCCCCAGGTGGGACCCAAAGGGGGTCCGAGCAGTACTTC,CASSSPGGTQRGSEQYF
.,TRBD2,TRBV12-3/TRBV12-4,TRBJ2-3,TGTGCCAGCAGGCTAGCGGGGGGAGATACGCAGTATTTT,CASRLAGGDTQYF
.,.,TRBV5-6,TRBJ2-1,TGTGCCAGCAGCTTCGACACCAATGAGCAGTTCTTC,CASSFDTNEQFF
.,TRBD2,TRBV6-6,TRBJ2-1,TGTGCCAGCGTGGTCCGACTAGCGGGGAATGAGCAGTTCTTC,CASVVRLAGNEQFF
.,.,TRBV5-6,TRBJ2-7,TGTGCCAGCAGCTTGGCGACACTGAACTACGAGCAGTACTTC,CASSLATLNYEQYF
.,.,TRBV9,TRBJ1-1,TGTGCCAGCAGGGCATTACAGGGTCGGGTGAACACTGAAGCTTTCTTT,CASRALQGRVNTEAFF
.,.,TRBV27,TRBJ2-3,TGTGCCAGCAGTTTATCCGACCGACTAGGTAGCACAGATACGCAGTATTTT,CASSLSDRLGSTDTQYF
.,.,TRBV5-4,TRBJ1-2,TGTGCCAGCAGCTTGGGGGGAGGGGGAGTGGGCTATGGCTACACCTTC,CASSLGGGGVGYGYTF
.,TRBD1,TRBV5-5,TRBJ1-5,TGTGCCAGCAGCCGGACAGGGGGCGCCGGTCAGCCCCAGCATTTT,CASSRTGGAGQPQHF
.,.,TRBV7-8,TRBJ1-2,TGTGCCAGCAGCGCGGAGTGGACAGAATCTAGCTATGGCTACACCTTC,CASSAEWTESSYGYTF
.,TRBD2,TRBV28,TRBJ2-1,TGTGCCAGCAGCCCCCTAGCGGGCCATTACAATGAGCAGTTCTTC,CASSPLAGHYNEQFF
once,.,TRBV19,TRBJ2-1,TGTGCCAGTAGTAGAACCGCTACTGCTTACAATGAGCAGTTCTTC,CASSRTATAYNEQFF
few,TRBD1,TRBV30,TRBJ2-1,TGTGCCTGGAGGAGACAGGGGAGGAATGAGCAGTTCTTC,CAWRRQGRNEQFF